Below, one T cell receptor (beta chain) is given with its context. The authors' processing: Amplification of reference gene primers provided the estimated nucleated cell counts. Some clones are missing from TCRdb's copy, which holds only in-frame ones; the method was immunoSEQ multiplex PCR. The DNA was the basis for D and trimming; V, J and clone size are from that table. The sample records 15,000 to 25,000 clones, approximately 93% being singletons. The data stem from a study of blood T cell repertoires in COVID-19. Study context: PBMCs, B-cell-depleted T cells, or T cells were the source of the cDNA or gDNA that made up the material.

Germline CDR1 SGHNT, CDR2 YYREEE (reference sequence). There are 15 residues in the CDR3. V was trimmed by 4 bases and J by 5 bases, leaving 15 bases between them. This TCR came from a woman between 45 and 65 years old with active COVID-19. V and J are TRBV5-4 and TRBJ1-4, with D unresolved. Sample: peripheral blood. CDR3 residues: CASSPGGVSNEKLFF. CDR3 nucleotides: TGTGCCAGCAGCCCCGGCGGAGTTTCGAATGAAAAACTGTTTTTT. The variable domain in full, with the rest retrieved from reference TRBV5-4 and TRBJ1-4, is ETGVTQSPTHLIKTRGQQVTLRCSSQSGHNTVSWYQQALGQGPQFIFQYYREEENGRGNFPPRFSGLQFPNYSSELNVNALELDDSALYLCASSPGGVSNEKLFFGSGTQLSVL.